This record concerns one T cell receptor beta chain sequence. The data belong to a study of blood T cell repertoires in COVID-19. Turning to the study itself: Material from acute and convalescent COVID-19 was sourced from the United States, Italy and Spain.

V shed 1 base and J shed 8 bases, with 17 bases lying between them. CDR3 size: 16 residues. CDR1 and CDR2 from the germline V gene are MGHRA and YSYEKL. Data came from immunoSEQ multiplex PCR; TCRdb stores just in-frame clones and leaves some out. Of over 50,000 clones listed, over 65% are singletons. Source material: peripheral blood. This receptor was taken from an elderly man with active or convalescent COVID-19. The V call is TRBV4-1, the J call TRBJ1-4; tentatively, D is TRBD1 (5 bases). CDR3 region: CASSQGHGGSIEKLFF. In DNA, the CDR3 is TGCGCCAGCAGCCAAGGTCACGGGGGTTCAATAGAAAAACTGTTTTTT.